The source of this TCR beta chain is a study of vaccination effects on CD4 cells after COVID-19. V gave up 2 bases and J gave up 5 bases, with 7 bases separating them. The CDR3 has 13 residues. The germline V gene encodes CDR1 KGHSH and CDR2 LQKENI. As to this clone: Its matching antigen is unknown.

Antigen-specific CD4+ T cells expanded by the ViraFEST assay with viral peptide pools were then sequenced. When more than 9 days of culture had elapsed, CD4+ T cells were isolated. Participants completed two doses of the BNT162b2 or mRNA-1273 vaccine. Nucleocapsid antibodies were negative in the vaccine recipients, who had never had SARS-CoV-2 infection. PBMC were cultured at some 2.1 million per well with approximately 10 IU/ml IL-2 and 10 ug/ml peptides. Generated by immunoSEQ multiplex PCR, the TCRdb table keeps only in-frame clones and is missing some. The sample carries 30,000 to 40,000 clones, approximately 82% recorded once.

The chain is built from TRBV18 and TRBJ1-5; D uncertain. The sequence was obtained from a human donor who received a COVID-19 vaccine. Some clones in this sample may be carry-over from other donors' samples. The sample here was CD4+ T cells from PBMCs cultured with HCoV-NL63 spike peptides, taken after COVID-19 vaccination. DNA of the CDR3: TGTGCCAGCTCACCAACGAGAGATCAGCCCCAGCATTTT. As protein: CASSPTRDQPQHF.